One sample yielded the 18 T cell receptor beta chains listed below, sequenced in a study of blood T cell repertoires in COVID-19. Clones were sequenced by immunoSEQ multiplex PCR, and TCRdb holds only the in-frame ones, with some missing. This sample has 15,000 to 20,000 clones; around nine tenths occur once, and the top ten carry 20% to 25%. The sequenced sample consisted of peripheral blood. Receptors were obtained from a man in his fifties or sixties with acute or convalescent COVID-19.

The chain recombines TRBV15 with TRBJ2-2; D may be TRBD1 (6 bases). Deletions cut 0 bases from V and 3 bases from J, with 11 bases between. The CDR3 covers 16 residues. Germline V gives CDR1 LNHNV, CDR2 YYDKDF (reference sequence). The CDR3 coding sequence is TGTGCCACCAGCAGAGATAGGGGGTCTCACACCGGGGAGCTGTTTTTT. Its translation is CATSRDRGSHTGELFF.

J is TRBJ2-1 and V is TRBV11-2; 13 positions match TRBD2. V lost 5 bases, J lost 8 bases, and 9 bases stayed unmatched. This CDR3 region has 16 residues. Germline values: CDR1 SGHAT, CDR2 FQNNGV. The CDR3 loop is CASSPQGLAGRDEQFF. In nucleotides, the CDR3 is TGTGCCAGCAGCCCCCAGGGACTAGCGGGACGGGATGAGCAGTTCTTC. Looking up the rest from reference TRBV11-2 and TRBJ2-1 gives the full variable domain: EAGVAQSPRYKIIEKRQSVAFWCNPISGHATLYWYQQILGQGPKLLIQFQNNGVVDDSQLPKDRFSAERLKGVDSTLKIQPAKLEDSAVYLCASSPQGLAGRDEQFFGPGTRLTVL.

V and J are TRBV28 and TRBJ2-3; TRBD2 might be the D (5 bases). The length of the CDR3 is 13 residues. Trimming cost V 8 bases and J 4 bases, with 13 bases left between them. Germline V gives CDR1 MDHEN, CDR2 SYDVKM. CDR3: CASLASLPDTQYF. The CDR3, as DNA: TGTGCCAGCTTGGCTAGCTTACCAGATACGCAGTATTTT.

The V and J genes are TRBV28 and TRBJ2-5; TRBD1 matches 7 bases. V was clipped by 2 bases and J by 0 bases; unmatched bases: 0. Per germline, CDR1 MDHEN and CDR2 SYDVKM. The CDR3 runs to 14 residues. The CDR3, as DNA: TGTGCCAGCAGTTTAGGGACAGACCAAGAGACCCAGTACTTC. Protein sequence: CASSLGTDQETQYF.

As concerns this clone: One junction end does not reproduce the germline sequence, and a read error may be involved. V gene TRBV7-8 combines with J gene TRBJ1-2; D is possibly TRBD1 (5 bases). The CDR3 is made up of 13 amino acids. Germline V lookup: CDR1 SGHVS, CDR2 FQNEAQ. CDR3 region: CASSLVDGTLQAF. CDR3 bases: TGTGCCAGCAGCTTAGTGGACGGGACTTTACAAGCCTTC.

The chain links TRBV19 to TRBJ1-1; D is unclear. The V gene's germline CDR1 is LNHDA and CDR2 SQIVND (reference sequence). Trimming took 1 base from V and 0 from J, leaving 12 bases between them. This CDR3 region has 16 residues. The CDR3 bases are TGTGCCAGTAGTATAGTATTACAGCCCCTGAACACTGAAGCTTTCTTT. As protein: CASSIVLQPLNTEAFF. The full variable domain, in which reference TRBV19 and TRBJ1-1 provide the parts outside the CDR3, is DGGITQSPKYLFRKEGQNVTLSCEQNLNHDAMYWYRQDPGQGLRLIYYSQIVNDFQKGDIAEGYSVSREKKESFPLTVTSAQKNPTAFYLCASSIVLQPLNTEAFFGQGTRLTVV.

This clone was picked up one time. The chain is built from TRBV28 and TRBJ2-4; 8 positions match TRBD1. Per germline, CDR1 MDHEN and CDR2 SYDVKM. There are 14 residues in the CDR3. The V gene end was trimmed by 2 bases and the J gene end by 6 bases; junction bases not matched to a gene: 3. The chain's CDR3 is CASSLAGGGNIQYF. Written as DNA, the CDR3 is TGTGCCAGCAGTTTAGCAGGGGGCGGAAACATTCAGTACTTC.

The V gene is TRBV5-6, the J gene TRBJ1-3, with D possibly being TRBD1 (5 bases). Trimming stripped 4 bases from V and 0 bases from J, with 17 bases between. The CDR3 sequence is 17 residues long. Germline CDR1 reads SGHDT; CDR2 reads YYEEEE. This CDR3 reads CASSLGELRLSGNTIYF. In nucleotides, the CDR3 is TGTGCCAGCAGCCTGGGGGAGCTGAGACTCTCTGGAAACACCATATATTTT.

The chain is built from TRBV28 and TRBJ2-1, with TRBD2 matching 8 bases. Germline CDR1 and CDR2: MDHEN and SYDVKM. The CDR3 runs 15 residues. Losses at the gene ends were 2 bases for V and 4 bases for J; bases not matched to a gene: 4. As DNA, the CDR3 is TGTGCCAGCAGTTTAGAAGCGGGGGCATACAATGAGCAGTTCTTC. Translation: CASSLEAGAYNEQFF.

This chain links TRBV19 with TRBJ1-5; a weak D match, TRBD1 (5 bases). The ends were cut back, 4 bases at V and 0 bases at J, with 10 bases in the middle. From germline, CDR1 is LNHDA and CDR2 SQIVND (reference sequence). CDR3 length: 15 amino acids. The CDR3 here is CASSTGFNSNQPQHF. In DNA form, the CDR3 reads TGTGCCAGTAGTACAGGGTTCAATAGCAATCAGCCCCAGCATTTT.

The V gene is TRBV7-9, the J gene TRBJ2-5, with 7 nucleotides matching TRBD1. Germline assignment: CDR1 SEHNR and CDR2 FQNEAQ (reference sequence). V was pared by 5 bases and J by 3 bases, with 6 bases of the junction left unmatched. The CDR3 loop spans 14 amino acids. The CDR3 loop reads CASSPAGTEETQYF. The CDR3 coding sequence is TGTGCCAGCAGCCCTGCCGGGACAGAAGAGACCCAGTACTTC.

The chain links TRBV11-2 to TRBJ1-2, with D possibly matching TRBD1 (5 bases). The CDR3 runs to 14 residues. Trimming removed 4 bases at V and 4 bases at J, with 13 bases between. CDR1 SGHAT and CDR2 FQNNGV come from the germline V gene. CDR3 bases: TGTGCCAGCAGCTCGATACAGGACCTCTATGGCTACACCTTC. Its protein is CASSSIQDLYGYTF. Drawing the rest from reference TRBV11-2 and TRBJ1-2, the complete variable domain is EAGVAQSPRYKIIEKRQSVAFWCNPISGHATLYWYQQILGQGPKLLIQFQNNGVVDDSQLPKDRFSAERLKGVDSTLKIQPAKLEDSAVYLCASSSIQDLYGYTFGSGTRLTVV.

This clone was found once. The chain combines TRBV4-1 with TRBJ2-3; 11 bases match TRBD2. Trimming at V came to 10 bases and at J to 6 bases, leaving 6 bases not matched to a gene. Germline loops: CDR1 MGHRA, CDR2 YSYEKL. This CDR3 spans 13 amino acids. The CDR3 loop is CANGTSGGDTQYF. CDR3 bases: TGCGCCAACGGGACTAGCGGTGGGGATACGCAGTATTTT.

V usage is TRBV7-9 and J usage is TRBJ1-1; D is uncertain. Germline CDR1 is SEHNR and CDR2 is FQNEAQ (reference sequence). Trimming stripped 0 bases from V and 8 bases from J, with 10 bases between. CDR3 length: 13 amino acids. CDR3 in DNA: TGTGCCAGCAGCTTAGCGGGCATTACAGAAGCTTTCTTT. Protein sequence: CASSLAGITEAFF.

The V gene is TRBV7-2, the J gene TRBJ2-2; TRBD1 aligns across 7 bases. Germline-derived CDR1 and CDR2 are SGHTA and FQGNSA. The trim removed 5 bases at V and 6 bases at J, leaving 15 bases unmatched. This CDR3 is 17 amino acids long. CDR3 region: CASSRDSISHFSGELFF. As DNA, the CDR3 is TGTGCCAGCAGCCGGGACAGTATTTCCCATTTTTCCGGGGAGCTGTTTTTT.

The rearrangement uses TRBV27 and TRBJ2-7, with TRBD2 matching 7 bases. The CDR3 is made up of 13 amino acids. With 9 bases clipped from V and 0 bases from J, the junction kept 5 bases outside the gene matches. In germline, CDR1 is MNHEY, CDR2 SMNVEV (reference sequence). CDR3 protein: CASRGGSSYEQYF. CDR3 coding DNA: TGTGCCAGTCGTGGCGGGAGCTCCTACGAGCAGTACTTC.

The V call is TRBV27, the J call TRBJ1-6; no clear D gene. Trimming pared 2 bases from V and 0 bases from J, leaving 8 bases between. The CDR3 has 16 amino acids. Germline V gives CDR1 MNHEY, CDR2 SMNVEV (reference sequence). CDR3 sequence reads: CASSLMASSYNSPLHF. The DNA for the CDR3 is TGTGCCAGCAGTTTAATGGCCAGCTCCTATAATTCACCCCTCCACTTT.

This clone occurred a few times. The chain links TRBV6-1 to TRBJ2-2; D is undetermined. The CDR3 totals 16 residues. Germline V CDR1 and CDR2: MNHNS, SASEGT. V was shortened by 3 bases and J by 1 base, with 12 bases between the two germline ends. The CDR3 loop is CASSENFLKNTGELFF. As DNA, the CDR3 is TGTGCCAGCAGTGAGAACTTCCTGAAGAACACCGGGGAGCTGTTTTTT.